Shown below are 4 T cell receptor beta chains from a single sample sequenced in a study of blood T cell repertoires in COVID-19. Some clones are missing from TCRdb's copy, which holds only in-frame ones; the method was immunoSEQ multiplex PCR. The data contain 350,000 to 550,000 clones, around 88% of them singletons. Sequenced: peripheral blood. These receptors all come from a woman under 40 with acute or convalescent COVID-19.

V usage is TRBV5-1 and J usage is TRBJ2-1; tentative D call: TRBD2 (6 bases). Trimming removed 4 bases from V and 4 bases from J, with 9 bases in between. The CDR3 totals 13 residues. From germline, CDR1 is SGHRS and CDR2 YFSETQ. CDR3 nucleotide sequence: TGCGCCAGCAGCGCCGGGACTTACAATGAGCAGTTCTTC. Translating gives CASSAGTYNEQFF.

The chain links TRBV5-1 to TRBJ2-1; D is perhaps TRBD2 (6 bases). Deletions cut 1 base from V and 6 bases from J, with 14 bases between. Germline V CDR1 and CDR2: SGHRS, YFSETQ. The CDR3 loop spans 15 amino acids. This chain's CDR3 is CASSLMGGSANEQFF. In DNA, the CDR3 is TGCGCCAGCAGCTTGATGGGGGGTTCGGCCAATGAGCAGTTCTTC.

This clone turned up a few times. The rearrangement links TRBV5-1 to TRBJ1-6; D might be TRBD1 (5 bases). The length of the CDR3 is 13 residues. Germline-derived CDR1 and CDR2 are SGHRS and YFSETQ. Deletions cut 3 bases from V and 9 bases from J, with 10 bases between. The CDR3 region has the DNA TGCGCCAGCAGCTCGGGGGTGAGTTCACCCCTCCACTTT. Amino acid sequence: CASSSGVSSPLHF. Using reference TRBV5-1 and TRBJ1-6 for the parts outside the CDR3, the full variable domain is KAGVTQTPRYLIKTRGQQVTLSCSPISGHRSVSWYQQTPGQGLQFLFEYFSETQRNKGNFPGRFSGRQFSNSRSEMNVSTLELGDSALYLCASSSGVSSPLHFGNGTRLTVT.

CDR3 nucleotide sequence: TGTGCCAGCAGCTTATCGAGGGACAGGATCTATGGCTACACCTTC. It yields the protein CASSLSRDRIYGYTF. J is TRBJ1-2 and V is TRBV7-2, with 8 bases aligning to TRBD1. V gave up 2 bases and J gave up 4 bases; unmatched junction bases: 6. This CDR3 contains 15 residues. Germline V gives CDR1 SGHTA, CDR2 FQGNSA.